This TCR beta chain was obtained from a study of cytomegalovirus exposure and HLA in healthy donors (dated 2017 in TCRdb). A note on the overall study: An earlier analysis of roughly 630 of the donors reported roughly 270 Gb of sequence data and 117 million unique TCR beta sequences from about 179 million T cells. Roughly 300 gigabases of sequencing data and 70 million to 95 million unique TCR sequences made up an early release that covered 500 to 700 HLA-typed donors. In a later analysis, previously published TCR beta repertoires from hundreds of donors were re-analyzed and high-resolution HLA genotyping was added so that TCR occurrence patterns could be studied. The T cell repertoires of around 670 subjects were profiled by immunosequencing and related to cytomegalovirus serostatus. Typing coverage varied by locus: roughly 620-640 donors for A, B, C, DRB1 and DQB1; approximately 500 for DQA1; around 570 for DPA1; 400 to 480 for DPB1. Alongside the repertoire data, information on donor age, sex, ethnicity and CMV serostatus was compiled. Of the approximately 400 genotyped donors, 81% fell in the genetic ancestry cluster associated with self-reported Caucasian donors. An earlier analysis of some 600 of the donors applied high-throughput TCR beta sequencing to assess whether each TCR beta V gene segment acted as functional or pseudogenic. Rather than drawing on any new phenotypic data, the later analysis identified candidate immune exposures from TCR beta sequences and the way those sequences occurred across donors. To predict cytomegalovirus infection status, the study brought together high-throughput TCR immunosequencing, statistical association of individual TCRs with disease status, and machine learning. A few DR-DQ haplotypes were treated as single units for association and clustering because of strong linkage in the cohort. All discovery cohort repertoires had been generated on a single sequencing platform. HLA typing included class I and class II loci at four-digit resolution. In addition to the first cohort of hundreds of subjects, a separate validation cohort of about 120 different subjects was used. A later genetic analysis used genome-wide SNP genotypes for about 60% of the 666 donors, treating that subset as a discovery cohort. Among some 400 genotyped donors of the cohort, an average of around 250,000 unique TCR beta nucleotide sequences was sequenced per donor, of which approximately 19% were non-productive. The aim of the study was to test whether cataloging public T cell receptors could identify signatures of past pathogen exposure. The research as a whole found: In an earlier analysis of 500 to 650 of the donors, most TCR beta V segments appeared in productive rearrangements about 87% or about 30% of the time, broadly matching IMGT annotations. A later analysis found that TCR association rates varied across HLA loci, with DRB1 alleles showing the most associated TCRs and HLA-C alleles the fewest. For the cohort, immune exposure information was limited to CMV serostatus. Roughly uniform sequencing depth across donors was assumed in presence/absence analyses, although this assumption may not hold. In a later genetic analysis, fewer N-insertions in productive TCRs were reported among donors in an Asian-associated ancestry cluster than the roughly 700-donor mean. A further reported finding was that TCR beta sequences accurately predicted the HLA-A and HLA-B alleles for most subjects in the first cohort. Because counts were too low, about 18 rarely observed V segments, including chromosome 9 orphons, were excluded from the earlier analysis of several hundred of the donors. According to a later analysis, most CMV-associated TCR beta chains appeared to be HLA-restricted, and the HLA associations seemed to be driven largely by CMV exposure. The study gave a list of 150 to 200 TCR beta chains associated with cytomegalovirus. Because some donors lacked HLA typing at each locus, the association tests relied only on the typed subset. The classifier was reported to diagnose cytomegalovirus status with high specificity and sensitivity in both the original cohort and the validation cohort. A later genetic analysis associated a missense DCLRE1C variant with V-gene and J-gene trimming of TCR beta chains, and an independent cohort replicated the association. In this cohort, only TCR beta chains were sequenced, and detectable features were limited by the absence of alpha or paired-chain data. According to the authors, the approach could potentially be generalized to other disease states and immunological phenotypes. Assigning TCR associations to individual alleles was difficult when HLA alleles, especially DR and DQ, strongly co-occurred. Because the 87-base-pair reads could not distinguish some IMGT-functional V segments, including TRBV6-2 and TRBV6-3, those segments were excluded. In a later analysis, several top co-occurrence clusters were reported to appear linked to parvovirus B19, influenza, CMV and Epstein-Barr virus. In a later analysis, HLA-associated TCR beta chains were found to be more clonally expanded and to have lower generation probabilities than equally common non-associated chains. In a later analysis, about 16,000 TCR beta sequences were associated with specific HLA alleles at a false discovery rate of 0.05. A cluster of highly shared sequence variants was judged likely to represent a technical artifact of the sequencing pipeline. Three of the identified cytomegalovirus-associated TCR beta chains were confirmed in vitro to be specific for cytomegalovirus antigens. Linkage disequilibrium might explain the correlated functional status among segregating V segments, but an unknown experimental factor could not be ruled out. Most TCR sequences were observed very rarely across donors, whereas some public TCRs were present in many individuals.

The junction shows trimming of 1 base on V and 3 bases on J, plus 5 bases between the germline ends. Including the terminal cysteine and phenylalanine, the CDR3 comprises 13 residues. Just CDR3 DNA is preserved here, 39 bases in frame from base 1. Looking up the germline V gene yields CDR1 SGHAT and CDR2 FQNNGV. Libraries were made using the immunoSEQ multiplex PCR assay. For the multiplex PCR, a mixture combining 60 forward primers for TCR Vbeta segments and 13 reverse primers for TCR Jbeta segments was used. Amplification of the CDR3 region of rearranged TCR beta genes was performed with a multiplex PCR assay on genomic DNA. Amplified TCR beta libraries were sequenced as 87-base-pair reads on the Illumina HiSeq System. On the study's bioinformatics: A later analysis tallied around 82 million unique TCR beta chains across the approximately 670 repertoires, and around 10 million of those chains were shared by two or more donors. Raw reads were error-corrected and collapsed into unique sequences by a nearest-neighbor algorithm in which closely related sequences were merged to remove PCR and sequencing errors. To assign V, D and J gene segments, CDR3 sequences were aligned to IMGT reference sequences. For a sequence to be retained, a match of at least six nucleotides to both a V gene segment and a J gene segment was required. A rearrangement was called productive if the CDR3 had no stop codons and remained in frame with V and J, and every other rearrangement was called non-productive. Following IMGT convention, CDR3 was defined as the stretch from the second conserved V-encoded cysteine to the conserved J-encoded phenylalanine. In an earlier analysis of more than 550 of the donors, sequences lacking an unambiguous match to a single V gene segment were excluded. In an earlier analysis of approximately 500 of the donors, a V segment was called functional when productive rearrangements were above 56.7%, and segregating when the standard deviation between donors exceeded 5%. A statistical classification framework was developed to diagnose cytomegalovirus status using the catalog of TCR beta chain sequences. In a later analysis, V and J genes were assigned by comparing TCR nucleotide sequences against IMGT/GENE-DB human TR gene sequences. Using the TCRdist pipeline, a later analysis assigned CDR3 sequences along with most-parsimonious VDJ recombination scenarios. In a later analysis, every TCR beta chain was defined by the combination of its CDR3 amino acid sequence and its V-gene family, and reads without a unique V-gene family were dropped. As a way to deal with suspected cross-contamination and a sequencing artifact, a later analysis dropped over 550 nucleotide sequences that were highly shared and had low generation probability. A later analysis calculated a clonal expansion index for each public chain from normalized within-repertoire ranks of inferred template counts. Generation probabilities in a later analysis came from a VDJ recombination model fitted to out-of-frame rearrangements, and those results were checked against IGoR. Hypergeometric tests were used in a later analysis to score TCR-TCR, TCR-HLA and TCR-CMV co-occurrence, with a repertoire-size bias correction applied to the TCR pairs. In a later analysis, false discovery rates were estimated by permuting HLA or CMV assignments 20 times. A later analysis grouped co-occurring TCRs with DBSCAN, adding TCRdist sequence similarity when clustering within HLA-allele-positive subsets. Co-occurrence clustering excluded repertoires with fewer than 30,000 or more than 120,000 public chains, plus five with anomalous nucleotide sharing. TCRdb's version of the immuneACCESS table is confined to in-frame rearrangements and falls short of the full clone set. An unresolved V gene accounts for under half of the shortfall where checked; the remainder is of unknown origin. V, J and clone size are those of that table, while D and trimming were read from the DNA. This sample has 150,000 to 200,000 clones in its table, and about four fifths of those were observed once. About 4% of the sample goes to the ten largest clones.

In its sample, this clone was seen a few times. This clone's antigen is unknown. No per-base quality is available; no much larger clone lies one base away. The cohort consisted of approximately 690 healthy bone marrow donors. All cohort members were sampled while nominally healthy, although unrecorded immune exposures were likely present. The donor tested CMV seropositive and was one of the 289 seropositive cohort members. A peripheral blood sample was collected from each donor, and TCR beta sequencing was performed on peripheral blood mononuclear cells. The Qiagen DNeasy Blood Extraction Kit was used to extract genomic DNA from the blood cell samples.

The V and J genes are TRBV11-2 and TRBJ2-3; perhaps TRBD2 is the D gene, with 5 bases matching. This TCR was sampled from a man in his forties or fifties in good health and CMV-seropositive. Sequenced sample: PBMCs. The DNA sequence is given as TGTGCCAGCAGCTTAGCGGGGACAGATACGCAGTATTTT. Its protein is CASSLAGTDTQYF.